The 23 T cell receptor beta chains below were found in one sample sequenced in a study of T-cell memory formation after mild COVID-19 (dated by TCRdb to the early 2020s). Library generation was performed with 5' RACE. TCRdb lists the instrument as Illumina NovaSeq 6000. TCRdb's own reprocessing of the public reads used fastp at Q25 and MiXCR and kept productive beta chains. All rows with the same CDR3 protein become a single entry with the most common DNA and genes. This sample comprises about 560,000 distinct CDR3 sequences, approximately 15% of them detected only once. The top ten clonotypes cover less than 10% of the sample. Source material: PBMCs or a T cell subset sorted from them (not recorded which). These TCRs come from an adult woman who had mild COVID-19 (a few samples of this study predate the infection). The sample titles of this study are shuffled in the database, so cell type and time point are left out; the donor was told from shared clones.

The chain employs TRBV2 and TRBJ2-3; 11 positions agree with TRBD1. The CDR3 has 14 residues. Germline V gene sequence: CDR1 SNHLY, CDR2 FYNNEI. The J segment lost 4 bases and the V segment lost 6 bases, leaving 3 bases of the junction unmatched. The CDR3, as DNA: TGTGCCAGCAGGTGGACAGGGGGCGCAGATACGCAGTATTTT. Amino acid sequence: CASRWTGGADTQYF.

The gene calls are TRBV30 and TRBJ2-1; D call uncertain. The CDR3 consists of 14 residues. The ends were cut back, 0 bases at V and 1 base at J, with 7 bases in the middle. Germline CDR1 reads GTSNPN; CDR2 reads SVGIG (reference sequence). CDR3 residues: CAWSVRGSYNEQFF. The CDR3 coding sequence is TGTGCCTGGAGTGTGCGCGGATCCTACAATGAGCAGTTCTTC.

This chain links TRBV5-6 with TRBJ2-1; TRBD2 matches 13 bases. The ends lost 1 base at V and 9 bases at J; junction bases unmatched: 7. The CDR3 has 16 amino acids. The germline V gene encodes CDR1 SGHDT and CDR2 YYEEEE. CDR3: CASSLPRTSGSSEQFF. As DNA, the CDR3 is TGTGCCAGCAGCTTGCCCCGGACTAGCGGGAGCAGTGAGCAGTTCTTC. Combining the CDR3 with reference TRBV5-6 and TRBJ2-1 gives the whole variable domain DAGVTQSPTHLIKTRGQQVTLRCSPKSGHDTVSWYQQALGQGPQFIFQYYEEEERQRGNFPDRFSGHQFPNYSSELNVNALLLGDSALYLCASSLPRTSGSSEQFFGPGTRLTVL.

The CDR3 region has the DNA TGCAGCGTCGTGGACTACGAAAGCTCCTACGAGCAGTACTTC. The encoded protein is CSVVDYESSYEQYF. The J gene is TRBJ2-7, the V gene TRBV29-1; a possible D gene is TRBD2 (6 bases). Germline V gene lookup returns CDR1 SQVTM and CDR2 ANQGSEA. The germline V and J ends were trimmed by 6 bases and 0 bases, with 15 bases remaining between them. The CDR3 length is 14 residues.

The chain joins TRBV5-4 to TRBJ2-3; D is unclear. Deletions cut 0 bases from V and 4 bases from J, with 12 bases between. This CDR3 contains 15 residues. Per the germline V gene, CDR1 is SGHNT and CDR2 is YYREEE (reference sequence). For the CDR3, the DNA is TGTGCCAGCAGCTTGGGTCAGGTCCACCCAGATACGCAGTATTTT. This translates into CASSLGQVHPDTQYF.

The chain carries TRBV11-2 and TRBJ2-5, with 11 positions matching TRBD1. V gave up 5 bases and J gave up 5 bases; unmatched junction bases: 7. This CDR3 has 15 residues. CDR1 is SGHAT, CDR2 FQNNGV, per germline. The CDR3 protein is CASSLGQGARETQYF. The CDR3 DNA follows: TGTGCCAGCAGCCTAGGACAGGGGGCGCGTGAGACCCAGTACTTC.

This clonotype was seen a few times. The V gene is TRBV5-1, the J gene TRBJ1-4; weak D call: TRBD1 (6 bases). The ends were cut back, 1 base at V and 5 bases at J, with 12 bases in the middle. The CDR3 extends over 15 amino acids. Germline V gene data show CDR1 as SGHRS and CDR2 as YFSETQ. CDR3: CASSLYGGVNEKLFF. The CDR3 DNA reads as TGCGCCAGCAGCTTGTATGGGGGCGTCAATGAAAAACTGTTTTTT.

The chain joins TRBV5-4 to TRBJ1-1; no clear D gene. Germline CDR1 reads SGHNT; CDR2 reads YYREEE (reference sequence). The V gene lost 0 bases and the J gene lost 0 bases, with 9 bases spanning the gap. CDR3 size: 15 residues. CDR3 sequence: CASSLARQMNTEAFF. The CDR3 DNA reads TGTGCCAGCAGCTTGGCCCGGCAAATGAACACTGAAGCTTTCTTT. Drawing the rest from reference TRBV5-4 and TRBJ1-1, the complete variable domain is ETGVTQSPTHLIKTRGQQVTLRCSSQSGHNTVSWYQQALGQGPQFIFQYYREEENGRGNFPPRFSGLQFPNYSSELNVNALELDDSALYLCASSLARQMNTEAFFGQGTRLTVV.

This clonotype was seen ten or more times. The V call is TRBV29-1, the J call TRBJ1-5, with 9 bases identical to TRBD1. Germline CDR1 is SQVTM and CDR2 is ANQGSEA. The CDR3 consists of 12 residues. Trimming took 7 bases from V and 7 from J; bases not matched to a gene: 5. This chain's CDR3 is CSAGTGRQPQHF. CDR3 in DNA: TGCAGCGCGGGGACAGGGAGACAGCCCCAGCATTTT.

The V gene is TRBV5-5, the J gene TRBJ2-7; D is uncertain. CDR1 and CDR2 from the germline V gene are SGHKS and YYEKEE (reference sequence). CDR3 length: 13 residues. V lost 3 bases and J 4 bases, leaving 11 bases between the germline ends. For the CDR3, the DNA is TGTGCCAGCAGCTGGATGGACGGGTACGAGCAGTACTTC. As protein: CASSWMDGYEQYF.

Notes on this clonotype: One junction end does not reproduce the germline sequence, and a read error may be involved. The rearrangement uses TRBV4-1 and TRBJ2-2; either TRBD1 or TRBD2 may fit D (6 bases each). The CDR3 is 14 amino acids. The germline gives CDR1 MGHRA, CDR2 YSYEKL. The CDR3 coding sequence is TGCGCCAGCGCCGGGGGCTTTTGGACCGTGGAGCTGTTTTTT. Encoded protein: CASAGGFWTVELFF.

The rearrangement joins TRBV4-1 to TRBJ1-2, with D possibly being TRBD1 (5 bases). The CDR3 loop spans 14 amino acids. The germline gives CDR1 MGHRA, CDR2 YSYEKL. Between the trimmed V and J ends, which lost 1 base and 6 bases, there was a span of 12 bases. CDR3 sequence: CASSQGWGMDGYTF. The CDR3 DNA reads as TGCGCCAGCAGCCAAGGGTGGGGGATGGATGGCTACACCTTC.

A few counts support this clonotype. The chain's CDR3 is CSARPATDTQYF. The DNA for the CDR3 is TGCAGTGCTAGACCGGCCACAGATACGCAGTATTTT. V and J are TRBV20-1 and TRBJ2-3; no definite D call. With 2 bases removed from V and 2 bases from J, the gap between germline ends came to 5 bases. The CDR3 length is 12 residues. The germline V gene has CDR1 DFQATT and CDR2 SNEGSKA (reference sequence).

The table lists this clonotype with many counts. The rearrangement links TRBV7-9 to TRBJ2-7, with 12 bases lining up with TRBD1. V shed 2 bases and J 0 bases; nucleotides not matched to a gene: 8. This CDR3 region has 18 residues. Looked up from germline, CDR1 is SEHNR and CDR2 is FQNEAQ (reference sequence). CDR3 sequence (DNA): TGTGCCAGCAGCTTAAGGCCGGGACAGGGGGCGGACTCCTACGAGCAGTACTTC. As protein: CASSLRPGQGADSYEQYF. The full variable domain, with the rest looked up from reference TRBV7-9 and TRBJ2-7, is DTGVSQNPRHKITKRGQNVTFRCDPISEHNRLYWYRQTLGQGPEFLTYFQNEAQLEKSRLLSDRFSAERPKGSFSTLEIQRTEQGDSAMYLCASSLRPGQGADSYEQYFGPGTRLTVT.

The chain employs TRBV5-1 and TRBJ2-6; the D is unclear. Germline assignment: CDR1 SGHRS and CDR2 YFSETQ. This CDR3 region has 16 residues. Between the trimmed V and J ends, which lost 0 bases and 0 bases, there was a span of 7 bases. CDR3 nucleotide sequence: TGCGCCAGCAGCTTGGCCGCGACCTCTGGGGCCAACGTCCTGACTTTC. It encodes CASSLAATSGANVLTF.

This clonotype came up a few times. V is TRBV4-2 and J is TRBJ2-1, with 8 bases that match TRBD1. Germline CDR1 reads LGHNA; CDR2 reads YNFKEQ. CDR3 size: 22 residues. J lost 2 bases, V lost 3 bases, and 24 bases had no gene match. In nucleotides, the CDR3 is TGTGCCAGCAGCCACCCGGGACAGGTTGGGGCACAGGAATTGACGACCTACAATGAGCAGTTCTTC. It specifies CASSHPGQVGAQELTTYNEQFF.

The gene calls are TRBV12-3 or TRBV12-4 and TRBJ1-1; possibly TRBD1 for D (5 bases). This CDR3 has 12 amino acids. V was shortened by 10 bases and J by 0 bases, with 9 bases between the two germline ends. The DNA for the CDR3 is TGTGCCATAGGGGTCATGAACACTGAAGCTTTCTTT. Amino acids: CAIGVMNTEAFF.

Many counts were recorded for this clonotype. The CDR3 DNA reads as TGTGCCAGCTCACGCGGACAGCTTCAAGAGACCCAGTACTTC. Its translation: CASSRGQLQETQYF. The V and J genes are TRBV18 and TRBJ2-5; possible D gene TRBD1, 6 bases. Between the trimmed V and J ends, which lost 4 bases and 2 bases, there was a span of 11 bases. Germline V gene sequence: CDR1 KGHSH, CDR2 LQKENI. The CDR3 runs 14 residues.

The chain uses TRBV6-5 and TRBJ2-7; D is ambiguous. Looked up from germline, CDR1 is MNHEY and CDR2 is SVGAGI. The length of the CDR3 is 13 residues. Trimming removed 7 bases from V and 3 bases from J, with 13 bases in between. CDR3 loop: CASKRFGVYEQYF. CDR3 bases: TGTGCCAGCAAACGGTTTGGGGTCTACGAGCAGTACTTC.

The chain carries TRBV5-5 and TRBJ1-5, with D unresolved. V was trimmed by 3 bases and J by 4 bases, leaving 11 bases between them. The CDR3 has 14 amino acids. Germline V gives CDR1 SGHKS, CDR2 YYEKEE (reference sequence). The CDR3 DNA reads as TGTGCCAGCAGCTCCCCGAGCGGTAATCAGCCCCAGCATTTT. Amino acids: CASSSPSGNQPQHF.

This chain links TRBV6-5 with TRBJ1-1, with 7 positions matching TRBD1. Trimming cost V 2 bases and J 0 bases; bases outside gene matches: 6. The CDR3 has 16 residues. The germline CDR1 and CDR2 sequences are MNHEY and SVGAGI. The CDR3 DNA follows: TGTGCCAGCAGTTACGGACAGGCCCTATTGAACACTGAAGCTTTCTTT. Translated, it gives CASSYGQALLNTEAFF.

V is TRBV6-5 and J is TRBJ2-2; 10 bases align to TRBD2. The length of the CDR3 is 17 residues. Germline V gene lookup returns CDR1 MNHEY and CDR2 SVGAGI. Trimming took 5 bases from V and 5 from J; bases not matched to a gene: 11. The CDR3 nucleotides are TGTGCCAGCAGTCTAGTTCTAGCGGGAGAGAAGACCGGGGAGCTGTTTTTT. It is translated as CASSLVLAGEKTGELFF.

This clonotype was found a few times. The rearrangement joins TRBV29-1 to TRBJ2-7; D tentatively reads TRBD1 or TRBD2 (5 bases each). There are 14 residues in the CDR3. Per the germline V gene, CDR1 is SQVTM and CDR2 is ANQGSEA. V dropped 5 bases and J dropped 3 bases, with 17 bases sitting between them. The CDR3 region has the DNA TGCAGCGTTTTGGAAACCGGGGACCACTACGAGCAGTACTTC. This gives the protein CSVLETGDHYEQYF.